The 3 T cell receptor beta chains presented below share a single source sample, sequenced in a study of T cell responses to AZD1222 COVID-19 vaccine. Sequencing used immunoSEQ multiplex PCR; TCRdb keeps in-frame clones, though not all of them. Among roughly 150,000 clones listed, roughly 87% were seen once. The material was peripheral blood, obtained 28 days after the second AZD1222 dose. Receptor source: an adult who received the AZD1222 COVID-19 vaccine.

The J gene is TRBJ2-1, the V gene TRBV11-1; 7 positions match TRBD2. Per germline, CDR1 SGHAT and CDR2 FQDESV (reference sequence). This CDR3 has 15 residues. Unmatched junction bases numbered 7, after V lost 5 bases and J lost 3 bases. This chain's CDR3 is CASSHRTRYYNEQFF. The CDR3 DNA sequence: TGTGCCAGCAGCCATCGGACTAGGTACTACAATGAGCAGTTCTTC.

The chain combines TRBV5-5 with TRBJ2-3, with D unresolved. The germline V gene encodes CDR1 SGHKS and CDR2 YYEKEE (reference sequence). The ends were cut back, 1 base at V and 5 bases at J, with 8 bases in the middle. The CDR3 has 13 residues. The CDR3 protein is CASSLLVGDTQYF. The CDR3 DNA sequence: TGTGCCAGCAGCTTGTTGGTGGGAGATACGCAGTATTTT.

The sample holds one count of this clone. The CDR3 spells CASSQDPGLYEQYF. The CDR3 region has the DNA TGCGCCAGCAGCCAAGACCCGGGGCTCTACGAGCAGTACTTC. The chain combines TRBV4-1 with TRBJ2-7, with D perhaps given as TRBD1 or TRBD2 (5 bases each). Trimming took 0 bases from V and 3 from J, leaving 9 bases between them. The CDR3 is made up of 14 amino acids. CDR1 and CDR2 from the germline V gene are MGHRA and YSYEKL.